The 20 T cell receptor beta chains in this list originate from one sample, sequenced in a study of shared T cell receptors in the human thymus (dated by TCRdb to the early 2020s). To prepare the library, the immunoSEQ multiplex PCR assay was applied. The table was pulled from immuneACCESS by TCRdb, which kept in-frame rearrangements only. Such tables lose some clones; where checked, under half of the loss comes from unresolved V genes, and the rest has no known cause. The sample includes hundreds of thousands of clones, with approximately 87% observed a single time. The ten largest clonotypes hold approximately 0.011% of the sample. These data are also associated with another study on human thymus T cells.

What was sequenced was thymocytes. These receptors were collected from a boy under two years old with a congenital heart defect. Donor details come from another sample of the same person, matched by shared clones.

The rearrangement uses TRBV5-1 and TRBJ2-7; 13 bases align to TRBD2. After removal of 4 bases from V and 0 bases from J, the junction contained 16 bases not matched to a gene. The CDR3 has 20 residues. Germline-derived CDR1 and CDR2 are SGHRS and YFSETQ. The CDR3, as DNA: TGCGCCAGCAGCCGGAGTATCAGGACTAGCGGGAGCCCTAGCTCCTACGAGCAGTACTTC. Protein sequence: CASSRSIRTSGSPSSYEQYF.

The chain carries TRBV12-1 and TRBJ1-3. TRBV12-1 is a documented pseudogene. The CDR3 is made up of 17 amino acids. The CDR3 loop is CASSVRLEDLSGNTIYF. CDR3 in DNA: TGTGCCAGCAGCGTGCGACTAGAAGACCTCTCTGGAAACACCATATATTTT.

This chain joins TRBV28 and TRBJ2-7; D remains unclear. V lost 5 bases, J lost 2 bases, and 7 bases lay in between. The CDR3 loop spans 12 amino acids. The V gene's germline CDR1 is MDHEN and CDR2 SYDVKM. The CDR3, as DNA: TGTGCCAGCAGTATACATCCCTACGAGCAGTACTTC. It translates to CASSIHPYEQYF.

V usage is TRBV7-9 and J usage is TRBJ2-1; no definite D call. Deletions cut 3 bases from V and 9 bases from J, with 9 bases between. The CDR3 spans 12 residues. The germline V gene has CDR1 SEHNR and CDR2 FQNEAQ (reference sequence). CDR3 bases: TGTGCCAGCAGCTTGTGGAGCAGTGAGCAGTTCTTC. It specifies CASSLWSSEQFF.

This rearrangement joins TRBV4-1 to TRBJ2-2; 10 bases are shared with TRBD2. The germline V gene encodes CDR1 MGHRA and CDR2 YSYEKL. With 1 base clipped from V and 7 bases from J, the junction kept 12 bases outside the gene matches. The CDR3 has 18 amino acids. This CDR3 reads CASSQAPASGSANGELFF. CDR3 DNA sequence: TGCGCCAGCAGCCAAGCACCCGCTAGCGGGAGCGCGAACGGGGAGCTGTTTTTT.

V is TRBV19 and J is TRBJ2-3; 10 bases map to TRBD2. This CDR3 spans 20 amino acids. Germline values: CDR1 LNHDA, CDR2 SQIVND (reference sequence). Trimming cost V 5 bases and J 2 bases; bases outside gene matches: 19. CDR3 DNA: TGTGCCAGTAGTTCGTTAGGGACGGATGCTACTAGCGGGGTCACAGATACGCAGTATTTT. Translated, it gives CASSSLGTDATSGVTDTQYF.

This chain joins TRBV2 and TRBJ1-2; D remains ambiguous. The CDR3 loop spans 15 amino acids. Between the trimmed V and J ends, which lost 5 bases and 4 bases, there was a span of 17 bases. The germline CDR1 and CDR2 sequences are SNHLY and FYNNEI. CDR3 sequence reads: CASSKSHDTVYGYTF. CDR3 nucleotide sequence: TGTGCCAGCAGTAAATCACATGACACCGTCTATGGCTACACCTTC.

The rearrangement links TRBV7-2 to TRBJ2-7, with a weak D call TRBD1 (7 bases). Trimming cost V 5 bases and J 5 bases, with 16 bases left between them. This CDR3 has 14 amino acids. The germline gives CDR1 SGHTA, CDR2 FQGNSA. CDR3: CASSPGGGTDEQYF. Written as DNA, the CDR3 is TGTGCCAGCAGCCCAGGTGGGGGGACAGACGAGCAGTACTTC.

The CDR3 is CASSLGASYEQYF. The CDR3 nucleotides read TGTGCCAGCAGCTTAGGCGCGTCGTACGAGCAGTACTTC. The rearrangement uses TRBV13 and TRBJ2-7, with D hard to call. V shed 0 bases and J shed 4 bases, with 7 bases lying between them. CDR3 length: 13 amino acids. Per the germline V gene, CDR1 is PRHDT and CDR2 is FYEKMQ (reference sequence).

The genes are TRBV10-1 and TRBJ2-3; the D gene is possibly TRBD2 (5 bases). This CDR3 is built from 13 residues. Per the germline V gene, CDR1 is WNHNN and CDR2 is SYGVQD (reference sequence). The V end was cut by 5 bases, the J end by 6 bases, with 12 bases between. The DNA for the CDR3 is TGCGCCAGCAGTCCGGACTTACACGATACGCAGTATTTT. Amino acid sequence: CASSPDLHDTQYF.

The J gene is TRBJ2-3, the V gene TRBV5-4; maybe TRBD2 (6 bases). The germline V gene has CDR1 SGHNT and CDR2 YYREEE (reference sequence). Trimming left V 6 bases short and J 0 bases short, with 17 bases between. This CDR3 is built from 16 residues. The DNA for the CDR3 is TGTGCCAGCAATTACCACAAGGGGACTAGCACAGATACGCAGTATTTT. Residues: CASNYHKGTSTDTQYF.

The sample holds one count of this clone. The chain couples TRBV4-3 to TRBJ2-2; TRBD1 agrees at 7 bases. The CDR3 totals 15 residues. V lost 0 bases, J lost 6 bases, and 4 bases stayed unmatched. In germline, CDR1 is LGHNA, CDR2 YSLEER. CDR3 sequence: CASSQDWDSPGELFF. CDR3 DNA sequence: TGCGCCAGCAGCCAAGACTGGGACAGCCCCGGGGAGCTGTTTTTT.

This chain connects TRBV5-8 to TRBJ1-2; 10 positions agree with TRBD1. Germline V gives CDR1 SGHTS, CDR2 YDEGEE. V dropped 5 bases and J dropped 4; count of bases not matched to a gene: 8. This CDR3 is 15 amino acids long. CDR3 residues: CASRVPGQGSYGYTF. The CDR3, as DNA: TGTGCCAGCAGGGTTCCGGGACAGGGGTCCTATGGCTACACCTTC.

The V gene is TRBV30, the J gene TRBJ2-1, with 7 nucleotides matching TRBD2. Germline trimming cut 8 bases from V and 3 bases from J; bases unmatched to any gene: 10. CDR1 and CDR2 (germline): GTSNPN, SVGIG (reference sequence). This CDR3 spans 14 amino acids. CDR3 sequence: CAEALAERYNEQFF. CDR3 in DNA: TGTGCCGAGGCCCTAGCGGAGCGCTACAATGAGCAGTTCTTC.

The gene calls are TRBV5-6 and TRBJ2-7; possibly TRBD1 for D (6 bases). The CDR3 runs 14 residues. V lost 0 bases and J lost 6, with 13 bases in between. CDR1 and CDR2 from the germline V gene are SGHDT and YYEEEE. DNA of the CDR3: TGTGCCAGCAGCTTGGTGTACGTAGGGGGCGAGCAGTACTTC. Encoded protein: CASSLVYVGGEQYF.

The chain's CDR3 is CASSEAGEYEQYF. In nucleotides, the CDR3 is TGTGCCAGCAGCGAAGCGGGAGAATACGAGCAGTACTTC. V gene TRBV5-4 combines with J gene TRBJ2-7, with 8 bases identical to TRBD2. V was pared by 4 bases and J by 4 bases, with 4 bases of the junction left unmatched. The CDR3 loop spans 13 amino acids. Per the germline V gene, CDR1 is SGHNT and CDR2 is YYREEE (reference sequence). The whole variable domain, filled in from reference TRBV5-4 and TRBJ2-7, reads ETGVTQSPTHLIKTRGQQVTLRCSSQSGHNTVSWYQQALGQGPQFIFQYYREEENGRGNFPPRFSGLQFPNYSSELNVNALELDDSALYLCASSEAGEYEQYFGPGTRLTVT.

This chain uses TRBV7-2 with TRBJ2-7; 7 nucleotides agree with TRBD2. CDR1 is SGHTA, CDR2 FQGNSA, per germline. V lost 1 base and J lost 5; bases outside the gene matches: 14. The CDR3 length is 17 residues. The CDR3 nucleotides are TGTGCCAGCAGCTTAGGCCCCGCGGGGGACTACCTAGACGAGCAGTACTTC. Translated, it gives CASSLGPAGDYLDEQYF.

The CDR3 loop reads CASSVSGTAVVHEQYF. The CDR3 nucleotides are TGTGCCAGCAGTGTATCCGGGACAGCCGTAGTCCACGAGCAGTACTTC. The rearrangement joins TRBV6-6 to TRBJ2-7; 7 nucleotides line up with TRBD1. Germline V gene sequence: CDR1 MNHNY, CDR2 SVGAGI (reference sequence). After removal of 5 bases from V and 5 bases from J, the junction contained 15 bases not matched to a gene. This CDR3 is built from 16 residues.

Turning to this clone: The same CDR3 arises from other DNA sequences in this sample as well. This chain joins TRBV27 and TRBJ1-5; 7 nucleotides match TRBD1. Trimming removed 2 bases from V and 4 bases from J; junction bases left unmatched: 5. Germline CDR1 MNHEY, CDR2 SMNVEV (reference sequence). The CDR3 loop spans 15 amino acids. CDR3 nucleotides: TGTGCCAGCAGTTTAAGACAGGGAGGTAATCAGCCCCAGCATTTT. The encoded protein is CASSLRQGGNQPQHF.

V gene TRBV7-3 combines with J gene TRBJ2-1; a possible D gene is TRBD2 (5 bases). The germline V gene has CDR1 SGHTA and CDR2 FQGTGA. V lost 11 bases to trimming and J lost 15 bases, with 14 bases between them. This CDR3 spans 9 amino acids. CDR3 loop: CAATGIPFF. The CDR3 region has the DNA TGTGCCGCCACCGGGATCCCGTTCTTC.